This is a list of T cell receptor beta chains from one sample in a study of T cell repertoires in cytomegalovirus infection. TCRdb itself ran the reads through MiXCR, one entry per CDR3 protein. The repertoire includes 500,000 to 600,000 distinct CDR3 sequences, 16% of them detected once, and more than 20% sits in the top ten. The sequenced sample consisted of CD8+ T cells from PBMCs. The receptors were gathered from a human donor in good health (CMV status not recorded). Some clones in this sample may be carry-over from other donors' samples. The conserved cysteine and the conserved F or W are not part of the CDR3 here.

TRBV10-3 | AIRDRDVGTSGRAGDEQY
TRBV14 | ASSSGRINSGRARTGELF
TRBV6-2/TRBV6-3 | ASLHFRQGGYEQY
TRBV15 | ATSRDRRSSYEQY
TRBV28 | ASSLRLAAYNEQF
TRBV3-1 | ASSQYPSGNQPQH
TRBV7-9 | ASTPRDGAYEQY
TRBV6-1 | ASSETPFVGYEQY
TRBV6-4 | ASSDSLWETDSTDTQY
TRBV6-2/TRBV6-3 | ASSYARAEAF
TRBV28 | ASRAPRDIFRPEKLF
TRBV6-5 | ASSPRTLTYEQY
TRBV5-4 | ASNLASGGSYEQY
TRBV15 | ATSADRSDNSPLH
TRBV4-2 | ASSQDTASGRAGETQY
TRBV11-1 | ASSQTGGVGNEQF
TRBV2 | ASSVELARSIKNYNEQF
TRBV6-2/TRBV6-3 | ASSYSTLAGTGELF
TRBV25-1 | ASSELAGGPNEQF